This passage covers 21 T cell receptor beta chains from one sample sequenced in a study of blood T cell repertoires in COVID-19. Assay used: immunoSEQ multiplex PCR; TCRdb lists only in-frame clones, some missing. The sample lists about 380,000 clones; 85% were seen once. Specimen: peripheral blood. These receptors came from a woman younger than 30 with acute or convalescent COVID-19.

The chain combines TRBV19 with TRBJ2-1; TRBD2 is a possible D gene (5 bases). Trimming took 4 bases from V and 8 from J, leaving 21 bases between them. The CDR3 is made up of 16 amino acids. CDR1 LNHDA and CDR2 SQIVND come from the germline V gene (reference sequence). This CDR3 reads CASSTSTTSRGYEQFF. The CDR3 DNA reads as TGTGCCAGTAGTACGTCGACGACGTCGAGAGGGTATGAGCAGTTCTTC. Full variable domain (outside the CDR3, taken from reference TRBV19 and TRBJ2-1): DGGITQSPKYLFRKEGQNVTLSCEQNLNHDAMYWYRQDPGQGLRLIYYSQIVNDFQKGDIAEGYSVSREKKESFPLTVTSAQKNPTAFYLCASSTSTTSRGYEQFFGPGTRLTVL.

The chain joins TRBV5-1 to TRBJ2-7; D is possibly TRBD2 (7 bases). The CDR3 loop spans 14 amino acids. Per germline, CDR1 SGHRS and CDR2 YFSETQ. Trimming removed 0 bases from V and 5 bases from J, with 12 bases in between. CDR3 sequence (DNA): TGCGCCAGCAGCTTGGACGGGGGGCGCCACGAGCAGTACTTC. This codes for CASSLDGGRHEQYF.

As DNA, the CDR3 is TGTGCCAGCAGTGAAGCGCTTGAGGACAGGGAAATTTTGGGCAATCAGCCCCAGCATTTT. Its protein product is CASSEALEDREILGNQPQHF. V and J are TRBV2 and TRBJ1-5; 8 positions agree with TRBD1. The ends lost 0 bases at V and 2 bases at J; junction bases unmatched: 15. From germline, CDR1 is SNHLY and CDR2 FYNNEI. This CDR3 is 20 amino acids long. Drawing the rest from reference TRBV2 and TRBJ1-5, the complete variable domain is EPEVTQTPSHQVTQMGQEVILRCVPISNHLYFYWYRQILGQKVEFLVSFYNNEISEKSEIFDDQFSVERPDGSNFTLKIRSTKLEDSAMYFCASSEALEDREILGNQPQHFGDGTRLSIL.

CDR3 DNA: TGTGCCACCAGCAGAGGATCGATTGGGGGAGGGGAGGGGACCCAGTACTTC. This translates into CATSRGSIGGGEGTQYF. The chain links TRBV15 to TRBJ2-5; 7 bases agree with TRBD2. Losses at the gene ends were 1 base for V and 7 bases for J; bases not matched to a gene: 15. This CDR3 region has 17 residues. In germline, CDR1 is LNHNV, CDR2 YYDKDF (reference sequence).

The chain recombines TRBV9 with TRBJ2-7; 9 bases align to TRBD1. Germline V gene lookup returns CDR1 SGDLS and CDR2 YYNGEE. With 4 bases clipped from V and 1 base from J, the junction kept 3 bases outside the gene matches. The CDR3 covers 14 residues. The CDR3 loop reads CASSQGQGSYEQYF. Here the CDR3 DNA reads TGTGCCAGCAGCCAGGGACAGGGATCCTACGAGCAGTACTTC.

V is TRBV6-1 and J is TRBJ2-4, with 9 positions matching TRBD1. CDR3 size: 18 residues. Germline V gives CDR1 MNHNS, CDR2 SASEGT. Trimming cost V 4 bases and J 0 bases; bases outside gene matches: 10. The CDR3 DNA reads TGTGCCAGCAGTGCCGGGACAGGGTTAAATCTAGCCAAAAACATTCAGTACTTC. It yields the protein CASSAGTGLNLAKNIQYF.

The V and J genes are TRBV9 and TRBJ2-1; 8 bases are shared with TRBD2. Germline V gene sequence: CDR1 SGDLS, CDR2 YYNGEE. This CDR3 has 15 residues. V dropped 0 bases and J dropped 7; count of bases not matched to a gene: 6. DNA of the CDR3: TGTGCCAGCAGCGTAGCGGGGGGGCTTGTAAATGAGCAGTTCTTC. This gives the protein CASSVAGGLVNEQFF.

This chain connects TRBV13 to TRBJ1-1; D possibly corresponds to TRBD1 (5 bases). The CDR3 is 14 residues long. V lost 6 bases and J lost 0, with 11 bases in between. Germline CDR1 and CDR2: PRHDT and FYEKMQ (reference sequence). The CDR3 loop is CASRWGGMNTEAFF. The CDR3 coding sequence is TGTGCCAGCAGGTGGGGGGGGATGAACACTGAAGCTTTCTTT. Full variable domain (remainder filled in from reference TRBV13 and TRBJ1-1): AAGVIQSPRHLIKEKRETATLKCYPIPRHDTVYWYQQGPGQDPQFLISFYEKMQSDKGSIPDRFSAQQFSDYHSELNMSSLELGDSALYFCASRWGGMNTEAFFGQGTRLTVV.

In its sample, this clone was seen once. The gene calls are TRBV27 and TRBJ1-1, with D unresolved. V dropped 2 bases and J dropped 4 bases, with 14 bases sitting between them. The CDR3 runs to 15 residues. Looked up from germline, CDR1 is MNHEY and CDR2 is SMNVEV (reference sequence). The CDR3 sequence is CASSLTGRSGTEAFF. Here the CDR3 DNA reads TGTGCCAGCAGTTTAACTGGACGTAGCGGCACTGAAGCTTTCTTT.

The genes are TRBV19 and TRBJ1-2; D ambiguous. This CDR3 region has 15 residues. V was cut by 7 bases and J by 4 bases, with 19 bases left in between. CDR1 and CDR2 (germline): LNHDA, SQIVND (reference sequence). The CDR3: CASTPTPGNSYGYTF. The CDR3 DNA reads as TGTGCCAGTACCCCTACCCCGGGGAACAGCTATGGCTACACCTTC.

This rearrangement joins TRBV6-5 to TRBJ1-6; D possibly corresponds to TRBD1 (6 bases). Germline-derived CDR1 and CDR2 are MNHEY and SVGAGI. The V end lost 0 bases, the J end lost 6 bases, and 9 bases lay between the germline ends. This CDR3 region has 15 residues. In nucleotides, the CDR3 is TGTGCCAGCAGTTACTCTGGGACACCTAATTCACCCCTCCACTTT. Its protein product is CASSYSGTPNSPLHF.

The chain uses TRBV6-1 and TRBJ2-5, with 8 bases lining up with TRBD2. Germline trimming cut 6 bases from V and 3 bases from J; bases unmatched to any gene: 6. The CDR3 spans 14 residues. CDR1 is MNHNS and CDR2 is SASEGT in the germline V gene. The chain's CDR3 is CASRAGLAEETQYF. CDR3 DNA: TGTGCCAGCAGGGCAGGACTAGCCGAAGAGACCCAGTACTTC.

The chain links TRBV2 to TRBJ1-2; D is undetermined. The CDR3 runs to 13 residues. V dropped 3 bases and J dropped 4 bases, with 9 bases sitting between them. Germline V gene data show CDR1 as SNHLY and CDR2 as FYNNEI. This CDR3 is CASSDGGSYGYTF. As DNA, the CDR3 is TGTGCCAGCAGTGATGGAGGATCCTATGGCTACACCTTC.

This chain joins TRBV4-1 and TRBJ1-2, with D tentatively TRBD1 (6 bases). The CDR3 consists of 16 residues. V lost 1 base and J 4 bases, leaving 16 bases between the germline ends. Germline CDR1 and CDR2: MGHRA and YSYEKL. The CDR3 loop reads CASSQGYREGVYGYTF. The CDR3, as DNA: TGCGCCAGCAGCCAAGGGTATCGGGAGGGGGTCTATGGCTACACCTTC.

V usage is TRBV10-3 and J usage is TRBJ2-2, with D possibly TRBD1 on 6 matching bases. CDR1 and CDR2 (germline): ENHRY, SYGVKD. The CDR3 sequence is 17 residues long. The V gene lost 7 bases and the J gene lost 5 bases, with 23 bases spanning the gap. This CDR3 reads CAINPHLRGWTTGELFF. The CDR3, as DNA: TGTGCCATCAACCCCCACCTCAGGGGCTGGACAACCGGGGAGCTGTTTTTT.

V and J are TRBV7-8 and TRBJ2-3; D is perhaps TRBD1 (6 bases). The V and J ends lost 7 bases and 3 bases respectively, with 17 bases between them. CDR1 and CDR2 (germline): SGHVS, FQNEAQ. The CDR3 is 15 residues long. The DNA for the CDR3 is TGTGCCAGCACCACCGAAGGGGGATGGACAGATACGCAGTATTTT. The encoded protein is CASTTEGGWTDTQYF.

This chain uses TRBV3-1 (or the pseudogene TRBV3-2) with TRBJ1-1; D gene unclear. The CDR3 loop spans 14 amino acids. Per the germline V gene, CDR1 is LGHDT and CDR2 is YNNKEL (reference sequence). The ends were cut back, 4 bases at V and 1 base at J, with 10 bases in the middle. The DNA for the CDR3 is TGTGCCAGCAGCCTTCTCGAGGGGAACACTGAAGCTTTCTTT. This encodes CASSLLEGNTEAFF.

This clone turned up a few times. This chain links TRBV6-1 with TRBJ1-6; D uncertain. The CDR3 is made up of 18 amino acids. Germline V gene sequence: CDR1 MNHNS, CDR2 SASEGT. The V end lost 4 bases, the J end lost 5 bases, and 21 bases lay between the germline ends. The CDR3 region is CASSAPPAGRGDNSPLHF. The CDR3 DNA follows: TGTGCCAGCAGTGCACCCCCTGCTGGGAGAGGCGATAATTCACCCCTCCACTTT.

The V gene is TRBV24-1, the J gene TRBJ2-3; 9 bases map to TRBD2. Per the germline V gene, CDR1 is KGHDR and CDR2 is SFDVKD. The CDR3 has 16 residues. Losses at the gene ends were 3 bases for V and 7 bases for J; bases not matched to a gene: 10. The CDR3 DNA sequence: TGTGCCACCAGTGATCGGACTAGCGCCCTTGCAAATACGCAGTATTTT. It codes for CATSDRTSALANTQYF.

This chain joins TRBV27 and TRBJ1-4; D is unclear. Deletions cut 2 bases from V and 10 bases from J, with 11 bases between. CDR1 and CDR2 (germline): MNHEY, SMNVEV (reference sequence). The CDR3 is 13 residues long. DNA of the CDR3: TGTGCCAGCAGTTTAGAGGGAATCGGAAAACTGTTTTTT. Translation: CASSLEGIGKLFF.

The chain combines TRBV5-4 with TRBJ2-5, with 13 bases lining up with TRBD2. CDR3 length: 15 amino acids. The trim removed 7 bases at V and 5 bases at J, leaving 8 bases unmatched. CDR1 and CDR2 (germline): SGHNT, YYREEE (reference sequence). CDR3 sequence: CASGALAGGMETQYF. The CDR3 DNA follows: TGTGCCAGCGGTGCACTAGCGGGGGGGATGGAGACCCAGTACTTC.